The rows below give T cell receptor beta chains drawn from one sample of a study of blood T cell repertoires in COVID-19. Profiled with immunoSEQ multiplex PCR; TCRdb holds only in-frame clones, not every one. Here the sample spans 150,000 to 200,000 clones, about 85% being singletons. The source material was peripheral blood. These receptors originate from an older man with active or convalescent COVID-19. CDR3s include the opening cysteine and the closing phenylalanine or tryptophan. The D gene is left open where the match is weak. Not every row has a clone size; where given, it reads once, few, many or a size class.

J,size,V,D,DNA,CDR3
TRBJ2-1,once,TRBV3-1/TRBV3-2,NA,TGTGCCAGCAGACAACCAGGCAATGAGCAGTTCTTC,CASRQPGNEQFF
TRBJ1-1,NA,TRBV29-1,TRBD1,TGCAGCGTTTCTACAGGGGACTCCCTTACTGAAGCTTTCTTT,CSVSTGDSLTEAFF
TRBJ1-1,NA,TRBV7-2,NA,TGTGCCAGCAGCTCGGTCGGCAGGGTGGGTGGAGCTTTCTTT,CASSSVGRVGGAFF
TRBJ1-5,NA,TRBV30,NA,TGTGCCTGGAGTGTGGGCCAAAATCAGCCCCAGCATTTT,CAWSVGQNQPQHF
TRBJ1-5,NA,TRBV28,NA,TGTGCCAGCAGTTTACGGGGTTGGGGCAATCAGCCCCAGCATTTT,CASSLRGWGNQPQHF
TRBJ2-7,NA,TRBV4-1,TRBD1,TGCGCCAGCAGCCACACCATGCGGACAGGGACCTACGAGCAGTACTTC,CASSHTMRTGTYEQYF
TRBJ1-2,NA,TRBV4-1,NA,TGCGCCAGCAGCCAAGTTCCGGGATCAGCGGGTCTCTATGGCTACACCTTC,CASSQVPGSAGLYGYTF
TRBJ2-7,NA,TRBV2,NA,TGTGCCAGCAGTGACAGGTACGAGCAGTACTTC,CASSDRYEQYF
TRBJ2-2,NA,TRBV7-8,TRBD1,TGTGCCAGCAGCCCACGGACAGGGGCCGGGGAGCTGTTTTTT,CASSPRTGAGELFF
TRBJ1-5,NA,TRBV2,NA,TGTGCCAGCTCAGGGCAGGGGCTAGGGACCCAGCATTTT,CASSGQGLGTQHF
TRBJ1-5,NA,TRBV28,TRBD1,TGTGCCAGCAGATCACAGGGGTCCAGCAATCAGCCCCAGCATTTT,CASRSQGSSNQPQHF
TRBJ1-5,once,TRBV5-5,NA,TGTGCCAGCAGCTTACCGGGCCCGGGACAGCCCCAGCATTTT,CASSLPGPGQPQHF
TRBJ2-7,NA,TRBV3-1/TRBV3-2,NA,TGTGCCAGCAGCCCCCTAAAACGTGGCGAGCAGTACTTC,CASSPLKRGEQYF
TRBJ2-1,NA,TRBV2,NA,TGTGCCAGCAGTGGCAGCTCCTACAATGAGCAGTTCTTC,CASSGSSYNEQFF
TRBJ2-5,NA,TRBV6-6,NA,TGTGCCAGCAATACGGGATCAGAGACCCAGTACTTC,CASNTGSETQYF
TRBJ2-7,NA,TRBV18,NA,TGTGCCAGCTCAGATAGCGGTTACGAGCAGTACTTC,CASSDSGYEQYF
TRBJ2-3,NA,TRBV27,NA,TGTGCCAGCAGTTCCAACTCCATTCCGGCAGGAGATACGCAGTATTTT,CASSSNSIPAGDTQYF
TRBJ2-7,few,TRBV7-7,NA,TGTGCTAGCAGCTTACCCCCCGGAGGGGCACGTCACGAGCAGTACTTC,CASSLPPGGARHEQYF